This record concerns one T cell receptor beta chain sequence. No antigen is known for it. Per-base quality was not reported, and no clone a single base away is much larger than it. The entry originates in a study of blood T cell repertoires in COVID-19 (dated by TCRdb to between 2020 and 2021). With regard to the full study: The collaborator samples originated in the United States, Italy and Spain and spanned the acute and convalescent phases of COVID-19. The material from the prospective study consisted of cDNA or gDNA derived from T cells, B-cell-depleted T cells, or PBMCs. Deeply sampled blood TCRbeta repertoires from subjects exposed to, actively infected with, or recovered from COVID-19 were included in the dataset. A freely available public database, intended as a resource for researchers studying the immune response to SARS-CoV-2, is where the repertoires were released. Samples came from the ongoing ImmuneRACE study (first 160 participants) plus 1,254 subjects from 6 global collaborators. The sample metadata nearly always contained a de-identified subject ID, COVID-19 status, age in years and sex. Where available, HLA class I and class II types were obtained from metadata supplied by the sample provider rather than from assay-based typing. Beyond this particular receptor, the publication reports: How much clinical and demographic metadata was included differed by source and by participant, and the metadata was provided uncurated.

Participants in the prospective study were enrolled through a virtual design, were aged roughly 18 to 95 years, and lived in 24 United States geographic areas. To assign participants to cohorts, the prospective study relied on clinical history that participants themselves reported in a screening survey and a study questionnaire. In the prospective study, mobile phlebotomists collected whole blood, serum and a nasopharyngeal or oropharyngeal swab from each participant. Over a roughly two-month period, participants in the prospective study had the option of providing additional blood draws and questionnaires. Before DNA extraction, prospective study blood samples were shipped either frozen or at room temperature. The immunoSEQ Assay, a bias-controlled multiplex PCR, was used to amplify TCRbeta CDR3 regions from genomic DNA. In the authors' own workflow: Nucleated cell counts per sample were estimated from amplification of reference gene primers within the assay. To quantify the absolute abundance of each unique TCRbeta CDR3 rearrangement, sequence reads were collapsed and filtered. For each sample, productive Simpson clonality was calculated as the square root of Simpson's diversity index across productive rearrangements. The table was pulled from immuneACCESS by TCRdb, which kept in-frame rearrangements only. Such tables lose some clones; where checked, under half of the loss comes from unresolved V genes, and the rest has no known cause. V and J calls and clone size are those listed in that table; D and trimming were worked out from the DNA. This sample has 150,000 to 200,000 clones in its table, and 75% to 85% of those were observed once. The ten top clones hold about 15% of the sample.

The germline V gene (reference sequence) provides CDR1 LGHDT and CDR2 YNNKEL. Measured from the cysteine to the phenylalanine, the CDR3 is 14 residues long. Kept here is only the CDR3 DNA, which spans 42 bases and is read in frame from base 1. At the junction V is shortened by 3 bases and J by 4 bases; bases outside the gene matches: 3. Rearrangement joined TRBV3-1 (or the pseudogene TRBV3-2) to TRBJ1-3, and 7 bases in between align with TRBD1. The TCR originated in a woman in her forties or fifties with acute COVID-19. The sample comprised PBMCs or T cells enriched from blood (not recorded which). The bases read TGTGCCAGCAGCCACGGGACAGCAGGAAACACCATATATTTT. This yields the protein CASSHGTAGNTIYF.